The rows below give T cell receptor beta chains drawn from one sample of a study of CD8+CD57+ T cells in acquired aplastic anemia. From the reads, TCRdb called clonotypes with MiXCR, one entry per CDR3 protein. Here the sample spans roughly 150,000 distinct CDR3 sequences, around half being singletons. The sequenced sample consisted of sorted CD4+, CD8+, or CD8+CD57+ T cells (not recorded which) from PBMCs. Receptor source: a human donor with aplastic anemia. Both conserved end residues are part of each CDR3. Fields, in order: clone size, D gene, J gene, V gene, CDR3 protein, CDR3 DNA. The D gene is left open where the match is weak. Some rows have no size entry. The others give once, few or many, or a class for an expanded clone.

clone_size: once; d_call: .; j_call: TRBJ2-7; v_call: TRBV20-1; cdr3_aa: CSARPSSYEQYF; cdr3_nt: TGCAGTGCGAGACCCAGCTCCTACGAGCAGTACTTC
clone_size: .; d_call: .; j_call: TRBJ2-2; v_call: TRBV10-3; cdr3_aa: CAIRPGGNTGELFF; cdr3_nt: TGTGCCATCAGACCCGGGGGGAACACCGGGGAGCTGTTTTTT
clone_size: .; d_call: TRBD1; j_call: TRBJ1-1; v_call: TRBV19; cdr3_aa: CASSTRDRGLGGRMSTEASF; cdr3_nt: TGTGCCAGTAGTACCCGGGACAGGGGGCTCGGTGGGAGGATGAGCACTGAAGCTTCCTTT
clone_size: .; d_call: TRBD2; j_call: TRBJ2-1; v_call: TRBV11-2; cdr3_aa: CASSLVGLATYNEQFF; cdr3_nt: TGTGCCAGCAGCTTAGTAGGACTAGCGACGTACAATGAGCAGTTCTTC
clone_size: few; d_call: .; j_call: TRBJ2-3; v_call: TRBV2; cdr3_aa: CASSEVGTATQYF; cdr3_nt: TGTGCCAGCAGTGAAGTTGGGACTGCTACGCAGTATTTT
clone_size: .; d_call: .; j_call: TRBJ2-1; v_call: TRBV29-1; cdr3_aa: CSVAFTRGNEQFF; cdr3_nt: TGCAGCGTTGCGTTCACGCGGGGCAATGAGCAGTTCTTC
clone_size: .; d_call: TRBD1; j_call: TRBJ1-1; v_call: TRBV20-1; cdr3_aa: CSAQLQGDTEAFF; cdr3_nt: TGCAGTGCGCAACTGCAGGGGGACACTGAAGCTTTCTTT
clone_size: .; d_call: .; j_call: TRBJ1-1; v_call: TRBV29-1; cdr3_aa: CSARDGREAFF; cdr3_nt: TGCAGCGCTCGGGACGGACGGGAAGCTTTCTTT
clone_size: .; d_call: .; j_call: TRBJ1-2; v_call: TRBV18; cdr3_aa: CATSSTIANYGYTF; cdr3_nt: TGTGCCACCTCAAGCACCATCGCTAACTATGGCTACACCTTC
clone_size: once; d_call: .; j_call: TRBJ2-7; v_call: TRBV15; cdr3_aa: CATSREGYEQYF; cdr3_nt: TGTGCCACCAGCAGAGAAGGGTATGAGCAGTACTTC
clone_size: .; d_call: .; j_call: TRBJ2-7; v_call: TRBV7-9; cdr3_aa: CASTSGPGYEQYF; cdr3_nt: TGTGCCAGCACCTCTGGGCCCGGCTACGAGCAGTACTTC
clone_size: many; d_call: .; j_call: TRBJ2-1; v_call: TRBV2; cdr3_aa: CASSLPDHNEQFF; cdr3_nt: TGTGCCAGCAGCCTCCCCGACCACAATGAGCAGTTCTTC
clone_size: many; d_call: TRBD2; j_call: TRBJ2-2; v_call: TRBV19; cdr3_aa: CASIIAGGFGGELFF; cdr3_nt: TGTGCCAGTATCATAGCGGGAGGATTTGGCGGGGAGCTGTTTTTT
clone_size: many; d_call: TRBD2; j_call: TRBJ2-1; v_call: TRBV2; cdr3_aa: CASSFAGGYNEQFF; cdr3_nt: TGTGCCAGCAGTTTCGCGGGAGGGTACAATGAGCAGTTCTTC
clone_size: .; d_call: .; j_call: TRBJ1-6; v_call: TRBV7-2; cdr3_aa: CASSYLDFNSPLHF; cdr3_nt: TGTGCCAGCAGCTACCTTGACTTTAATTCACCCCTCCACTTT
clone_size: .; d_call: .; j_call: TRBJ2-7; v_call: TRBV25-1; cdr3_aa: CASSETNTYEQYF; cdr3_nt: TGTGCCAGCAGTGAAACAAATACCTACGAGCAGTACTTC
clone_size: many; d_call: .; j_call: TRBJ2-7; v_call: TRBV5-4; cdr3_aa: CASSTTGGYEQYF; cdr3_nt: TGTGCCAGCAGCACAACCGGCGGGTACGAGCAGTACTTC
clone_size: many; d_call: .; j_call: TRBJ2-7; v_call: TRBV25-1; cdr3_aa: CASTGPTTSTADYEQYF; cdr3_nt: TGTGCCAGCACCGGACCCACGACTTCCACCGCGGACTACGAGCAGTACTTC
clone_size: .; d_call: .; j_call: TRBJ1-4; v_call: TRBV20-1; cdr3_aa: CSARDRTEKLFF; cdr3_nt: TGCAGTGCTAGAGACAGGACTGAAAAACTGTTTTTT
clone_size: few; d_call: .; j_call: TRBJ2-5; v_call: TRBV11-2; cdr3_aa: CASSLERQETQYF; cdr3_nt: TGTGCCAGCAGCTTGGAGAGACAAGAGACCCAGTACTTC
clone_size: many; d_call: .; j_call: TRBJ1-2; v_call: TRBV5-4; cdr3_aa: CASSPTDFGGYTF; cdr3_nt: TGTGCCAGCAGCCCGACGGATTTTGGCGGCTACACCTTC
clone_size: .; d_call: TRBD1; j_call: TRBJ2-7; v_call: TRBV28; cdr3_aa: CASGQGSWEQYF; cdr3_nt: TGTGCCAGCGGACAGGGGTCTTGGGAGCAGTACTTC
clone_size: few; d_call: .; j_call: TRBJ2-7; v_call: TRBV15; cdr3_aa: CATSRDGGLSYEQYF; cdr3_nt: TGTGCCACCAGCAGAGACGGAGGCCTCTCCTACGAGCAGTACTTC
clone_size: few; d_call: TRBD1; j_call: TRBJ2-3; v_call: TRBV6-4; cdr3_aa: CASSGTGGTDTQYF; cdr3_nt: TGTGCCAGCAGTGGGACAGGGGGCACAGATACGCAGTATTTT
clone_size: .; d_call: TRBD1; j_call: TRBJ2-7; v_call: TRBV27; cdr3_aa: CASRPPGTGHSYEQYF; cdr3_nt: TGTGCCAGCAGACCTCCGGGGACAGGCCACTCCTACGAGCAGTACTTC
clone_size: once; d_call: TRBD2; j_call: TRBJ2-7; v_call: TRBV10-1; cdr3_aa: CASSESGLAGYEQYF; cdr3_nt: TGCGCCAGCAGTGAGTCCGGACTAGCCGGCTACGAGCAGTACTTC
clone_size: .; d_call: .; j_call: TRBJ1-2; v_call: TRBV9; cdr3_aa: CASSTTSDSFYGYTF; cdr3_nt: TGTGCCAGCAGCACCACCTCGGACAGCTTCTATGGCTACACCTTC
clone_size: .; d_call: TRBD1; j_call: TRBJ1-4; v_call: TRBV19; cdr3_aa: CASSISGQGTNEKLFF; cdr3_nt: TGTGCCAGTAGTATTTCCGGACAGGGAACTAATGAAAAACTGTTTTTT
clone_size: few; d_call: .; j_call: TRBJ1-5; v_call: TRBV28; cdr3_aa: CASWGSHGNQPQHF; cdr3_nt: TGTGCCAGCTGGGGCAGTCACGGGAATCAGCCCCAGCATTTT
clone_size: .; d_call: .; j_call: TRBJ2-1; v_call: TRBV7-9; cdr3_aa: CASRSVTHNEQFF; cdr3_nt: TGTGCCAGCAGATCGGTTACCCACAATGAGCAGTTCTTC
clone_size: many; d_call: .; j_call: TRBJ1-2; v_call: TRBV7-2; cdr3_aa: CASSREGLYGYTF; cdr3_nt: TGTGCCAGCAGCAGAGAGGGTCTTTATGGCTACACCTTC
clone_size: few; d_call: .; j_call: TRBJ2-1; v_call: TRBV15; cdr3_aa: CATSRAREAYNEQFF; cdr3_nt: TGTGCCACCAGCAGAGCTAGAGAGGCCTACAATGAGCAGTTCTTC